The subject of this entry is one T cell receptor beta chain. Its antigen is as yet unknown. This sample was included in a study of blood T cells in healthy people across ages. Background on the study: About one barcoded beta molecule per two T cells came from capture by template switching. Regarding the study as a whole: A conclusive naive versus antigen-experienced comparison was prevented by the unsorted PBMCs.

The use of a sample-barcoded 5' primer and a J-beta primer mix characterized a second PCR of roughly 6 to 11 cycles. Using its own MiXCR run on the 5' RACE reads, TCRdb lists one record per CDR3 protein. The sample records about 1.4 million distinct CDR3 sequences, 59% being singletons. Per the germline V gene, CDR1 is DFQATT and CDR2 is SNEGSKA (reference sequence). V lost 6 bases and J lost 5, with 14 bases in between. This CDR3 has 13 residues. This receptor was taken from a man aged 18 to 29 in good health. The sequenced sample was blood. The genes are TRBV20-1 and TRBJ1-5; D perhaps matches TRBD1 (6 bases). The CDR3 DNA reads as TGCAGTGCCAACACAGGGAGATATCAGCCCCAGCATTTT. Its protein is CSANTGRYQPQHF.